The 30 T cell receptor beta chains listed next were all sequenced from one sample in a study of beta chain features in type 1 diabetes. What was sequenced were expressed TCRB transcripts, since all of the isolated RNA had been reverse transcribed. The data were produced by immunoSEQ multiplex PCR, yet TCRdb's version contains in-frame clones alone and is incomplete. The sample shows 30,000 to 40,000 clones, approximately 60% of them seen only once. Sequenced input: Tregs from blood. All receptors come from a woman between 25 and 40 years old in good health.

This sequence joins TRBV13 and TRBJ2-3; TRBD2 aligns across 8 bases. V dropped 2 bases and J dropped 4; count of bases not matched to a gene: 11. This CDR3 region has 17 residues. Germline CDR1 reads PRHDT; CDR2 reads FYEKMQ (reference sequence). The CDR3 is CASSLPGGSGISDTQYF. Here the CDR3 DNA reads TGTGCCAGCAGCTTACCTGGAGGTAGCGGGATATCAGATACGCAGTATTTT.

This clone has just a few counts. CDR3 nucleotides: TGTGCCAGCAGCTTATTGACGGGAGACGGCAATGAGCAGTTCTTC. As protein: CASSLLTGDGNEQFF. V is TRBV7-2 and J is TRBJ2-1; a possible D gene is TRBD2 (6 bases). CDR3 size: 15 residues. V was pared by 2 bases and J by 6 bases, with 14 bases between. Germline CDR1 reads SGHTA; CDR2 reads FQGNSA. The full variable domain, completed using reference TRBV7-2 and TRBJ2-1, is GAGVSQSPSNKVTEKGKDVELRCDPISGHTALYWYRQSLGQGLEFLIYFQGNSAPDKSGLPSDRFSAERTGGSVSTLTIQRTQQEDSAVYLCASSLLTGDGNEQFFGPGTRLTVL.

The V call is TRBV15, the J call TRBJ2-7, with 9 bases matching TRBD1. After removal of 1 base from V and 3 bases from J, the junction contained 4 bases not matched to a gene. CDR3 length: 15 residues. Per germline, CDR1 LNHNV and CDR2 YYDKDF (reference sequence). The CDR3 sequence: CATSRGGTGNYEQYF. DNA of the CDR3: TGTGCCACCAGCAGAGGCGGGACAGGGAACTACGAGCAGTACTTC.

The V and J genes are TRBV5-5 and TRBJ2-2; weak D call: TRBD1 (6 bases). Germline values: CDR1 SGHKS, CDR2 YYEKEE (reference sequence). V was shortened by 1 base and J by 2 bases, with 15 bases between the two germline ends. The CDR3 runs 17 residues. CDR3 residues: CASSLISRTDNTGELFF. CDR3 nucleotides: TGTGCCAGCAGCTTGATAAGTCGGACAGACAACACCGGGGAGCTGTTTTTT.

This clone was observed a single time. The V gene is TRBV7-9, the J gene TRBJ1-6; D remains unclear. Trimming left V 2 bases short and J 5 bases short, with 4 bases between. The CDR3 is made up of 13 amino acids. Germline CDR1 is SEHNR and CDR2 is FQNEAQ (reference sequence). CDR3 region: CASSLQNNSPLHF. CDR3 coding DNA: TGTGCCAGCAGCTTACAGAATAATTCACCCCTCCACTTT.

The rearrangement joins TRBV7-9 to TRBJ2-5; TRBD1 agrees at 8 bases. The CDR3 sequence is 15 residues long. The germline V gene encodes CDR1 SEHNR and CDR2 FQNEAQ (reference sequence). With 5 bases clipped from V and 3 bases from J, the junction kept 8 bases outside the gene matches. The CDR3 nucleotides are TGTGCCAGCAGCCCCGGCAGGGGGCGAGAAGAGACCCAGTACTTC. The encoded protein is CASSPGRGREETQYF.

The J gene is TRBJ2-5, the V gene TRBV11-1; 12 bases match TRBD2. The DNA matches TRBJ2-7 better at its end, which makes the J call doubtful. The length of the CDR3 is 17 residues. From germline, CDR1 is SGHAT and CDR2 FQDESV (reference sequence). The CDR3 loop reads CASSPGPLGLAGYEQYF. The CDR3 nucleotides are TGTGCCAGCAGCCCGGGGCCGCTGGGACTAGCGGGCTACGAGCAGTACTTC.

V and J are TRBV5-1 and TRBJ2-2; 12 nucleotides align to TRBD2. Trimming took 3 bases from V and 4 from J; bases not matched to a gene: 16. Per the germline V gene, CDR1 is SGHRS and CDR2 is YFSETQ. The CDR3 is made up of 20 amino acids. CDR3 protein: CASSSTLASGRASGTGELFF. DNA for the CDR3: TGCGCCAGCAGCTCTACTTTGGCTAGCGGGAGGGCCTCGGGCACCGGGGAGCTGTTTTTT.

This clone was observed a few times. This chain joins TRBV7-2 and TRBJ1-5, with 7 bases identical to TRBD1. Germline V gene lookup returns CDR1 SGHTA and CDR2 FQGNSA. J was trimmed by 6 bases and V by 0 bases; bases with no gene match: 5. The CDR3 length is 15 residues. The DNA for the CDR3 is TGTGCCAGCAGCTTAGCAACAGGGGTTCGTCAGCCCCAGCATTTT. Translated: CASSLATGVRQPQHF.

V gene TRBV5-1 combines with J gene TRBJ2-3; D gene unclear. Trimming left V 0 bases short and J 4 bases short, with 18 bases between. The CDR3 is 17 residues long. Looked up from germline, CDR1 is SGHRS and CDR2 is YFSETQ. CDR3 DNA sequence: TGCGCCAGCAGCTTGGCGGTGACTCAAGGATCCTCAGATACGCAGTATTTT. This codes for CASSLAVTQGSSDTQYF.

The V and J genes are TRBV7-9 and TRBJ2-5; the match to TRBD2 covers 7 bases. Germline V gene sequence: CDR1 SEHNR, CDR2 FQNEAQ (reference sequence). J lost 4 bases, V lost 4 bases, and 18 bases had no gene match. The CDR3 totals 18 residues. The CDR3 loop reads CASSSGREDVLRRETQYF. CDR3 nucleotides: TGTGCCAGCAGCTCGGGACGGGAGGACGTTTTACGGCGAGAGACCCAGTACTTC.

The rearrangement links TRBV5-4 to TRBJ2-5; D might be TRBD2 (5 bases). Trimming shortened V by 3 bases and J by 5 bases, and 17 bases separated the two germline ends. Germline V gene lookup returns CDR1 SGHNT and CDR2 YYREEE (reference sequence). This CDR3 contains 15 residues. CDR3 loop: CASSSLREGGETQYF. The CDR3 DNA sequence: TGTGCCAGCAGCTCTTTGAGGGAAGGCGGGGAGACCCAGTACTTC.

This clone turned up a few times. The chain joins TRBV28 to TRBJ1-5; D perhaps matches TRBD1 (6 bases). Germline CDR1 MDHEN, CDR2 SYDVKM. The ends were cut back, 7 bases at V and 7 bases at J, with 14 bases in the middle. The CDR3 length is 13 residues. CDR3 in DNA: TGTGCCAGCATAGACAGGCTCGGACAGCCCCAGCATTTT. Protein product: CASIDRLGQPQHF.

This rearrangement joins TRBV21-1 to TRBJ2-6; TRBD1 reflects the table's D call only, with no check against the DNA. TRBV21-1 constitutes a pseudogene. This CDR3 is 16 amino acids long. The CDR3: CASREDSHSGANVLTF. In DNA form, the CDR3 reads TGTGCCAGCAGGGAAGACAGTCACTCTGGGGCCAACGTCCTGACTTTC.

V is TRBV7-3 and J is TRBJ2-1; 7 bases agree with TRBD1. The CDR3 contains 14 residues. The germline gives CDR1 SGHTA, CDR2 FQGTGA. V was pared by 2 bases and J by 8 bases, with 6 bases of the junction left unmatched. CDR3 bases: TGTGCCAGCAGCTTACTGACAGGGTCCCATGAGCAGTTCTTC. Encoded protein: CASSLLTGSHEQFF.

The V and J genes are TRBV4-3 and TRBJ1-1, with TRBD1 as a possible D gene (6 bases). The CDR3 covers 16 residues. Trimming removed 1 base from V and 0 bases from J, with 12 bases in between. Germline loops: CDR1 LGHNA, CDR2 YSLEER. The CDR3 DNA follows: TGCGCCAGCAGCCAAGCAGGGACACGGATGAACACTGAAGCTTTCTTT. It is translated as CASSQAGTRMNTEAFF.

The chain carries TRBV28 and TRBJ2-6, with TRBD1 identical over 12 bases. There are 17 residues in the CDR3. The ends lost 6 bases at V and 2 bases at J; junction bases unmatched: 5. The germline V gene has CDR1 MDHEN and CDR2 SYDVKM. The CDR3 region has the DNA TGTGCCAGCAGACCGGGACAGGGGGCTCCTGGGGCCAACGTCCTGACTTTC. Amino acids: CASRPGQGAPGANVLTF.

V gene TRBV18 combines with J gene TRBJ2-3; D is possibly TRBD1 (5 bases). The CDR3 has 13 residues. V was clipped by 3 bases and J by 2 bases, with 6 bases between them. CDR1 is KGHSH, CDR2 LQKENI, per germline. The CDR3 reads CASSPGATDTQYF. The CDR3 DNA follows: TGTGCCAGCTCACCTGGGGCCACAGATACGCAGTATTTT.

The V call is TRBV6-6, the J call TRBJ2-5, with D hard to call. The DNA matches TRBJ2-7 better at its end, which makes the J call doubtful. CDR1 MNHNY and CDR2 SVGAGI come from the germline V gene (reference sequence). The CDR3 is 12 amino acids. The CDR3: CASSYSAYEQYF. The CDR3 bases are TGTGCCAGCAGTTACTCCGCCTACGAGCAGTACTTC.

This clone was seen once. CDR3 in amino acids: CASSSPREPEAFF. CDR3 DNA sequence: TGTGCCAGCAGTTCCCCCCGGGAGCCTGAAGCTTTCTTT. This chain uses TRBV6-5 with TRBJ1-1; D gene unclear. In germline, CDR1 is MNHEY, CDR2 SVGAGI. V lost 4 bases and J 6 bases, leaving 12 bases between the germline ends. The CDR3 is 13 amino acids.

This clone was detected only a few times. The chain joins TRBV5-6 to TRBJ2-1, with TRBD2 matching over 11 bases. V lost 5 bases and J lost 3; bases outside the gene matches: 7. The CDR3 consists of 16 residues. From germline, CDR1 is SGHDT and CDR2 YYEEEE. CDR3 sequence reads: CASRLGTSGFYNEQFF. CDR3 in DNA: TGTGCCAGCAGACTCGGGACTAGCGGATTCTACAATGAGCAGTTCTTC.

The chain links TRBV9 to TRBJ2-7, with D possibly TRBD1 on 7 matching bases. The CDR3 sequence is 14 residues long. Trimming removed 7 bases from V and 3 bases from J, with 17 bases in between. The germline V gene has CDR1 SGDLS and CDR2 YYNGEE. CDR3 sequence: CASGGGDSLYEQYF. In DNA form, the CDR3 reads TGTGCCAGCGGAGGCGGGGACAGCCTCTACGAGCAGTACTTC.

The chain uses TRBV7-2 and TRBJ2-7, with 7 bases lining up with TRBD2. The trim removed 1 base at V and 0 bases at J, leaving 6 bases unmatched. The CDR3 is 16 amino acids. Germline loops: CDR1 SGHTA, CDR2 FQGNSA. DNA of the CDR3: TGTGCCAGCAGCTTAGGCTCGACTAGCCACTCCTACGAGCAGTACTTC. It codes for CASSLGSTSHSYEQYF.

V is TRBV18 and J is TRBJ2-3; TRBD1 matches at 7 bases. The CDR3 consists of 16 residues. The germline gives CDR1 KGHSH, CDR2 LQKENI. The V and J ends lost 0 bases and 4 bases, in that order; junction bases with no gene match: 7. This CDR3 is CASSPPLAQGADTQYF. CDR3 nucleotides: TGTGCCAGCTCACCACCTTTAGCCCAGGGGGCAGATACGCAGTATTTT.

The chain couples TRBV19 to TRBJ2-2; a possible D gene is TRBD2 (6 bases). Trimming shortened V by 4 bases and J by 6 bases, and 15 bases separated the two germline ends. CDR3 length: 15 amino acids. Germline CDR1 reads LNHDA; CDR2 reads SQIVND (reference sequence). CDR3 sequence reads: CASSNTIGSPGELFF. The CDR3 bases are TGTGCCAGTAGTAACACGATCGGGAGTCCCGGGGAGCTGTTTTTT.

This chain connects TRBV27 to TRBJ1-1; the match to TRBD1 covers 7 bases. The CDR3 totals 15 residues. CDR1 is MNHEY, CDR2 SMNVEV, per germline (reference sequence). Trimming removed 4 bases from V and 5 bases from J; junction bases left unmatched: 10. The CDR3 here is CASSSNRGGATEAFF. The CDR3 coding sequence is TGTGCCAGCAGTTCGAACAGGGGCGGTGCGACTGAAGCTTTCTTT.

CDR3 residues: CASSRAQGQETQYF. CDR3 sequence (DNA): TGCGCCAGCAGCAGGGCACAGGGCCAAGAGACCCAGTACTTC. This rearrangement joins TRBV5-1 to TRBJ2-5; TRBD1 might be the D (6 bases). The CDR3 contains 14 residues. Germline lookup yields CDR1 SGHRS and CDR2 YFSETQ. Between the trimmed V and J ends, which lost 4 bases and 1 base, there was a span of 11 bases.

The gene calls are TRBV7-2 and TRBJ1-3; no clear D gene. With 4 bases removed from V and 2 bases from J, the gap between germline ends came to 9 bases. The CDR3 has 14 residues. Germline V gene sequence: CDR1 SGHTA, CDR2 FQGNSA. CDR3 DNA sequence: TGTGCCAGCAGCTGGGCCGCTCCTGGAAACACCATATATTTT. It translates to CASSWAAPGNTIYF.

The chain recombines TRBV10-3 with TRBJ2-3, with 13 bases that match TRBD2. The CDR3 extends over 16 amino acids. Germline lookup yields CDR1 ENHRY and CDR2 SYGVKD. Trimming took 5 bases from V and 4 from J; bases not matched to a gene: 6. The CDR3 coding sequence is TGTGCCATCAGTCAGGGACTAGCGGGATCAGCAGATACGCAGTATTTT. This translates into CAISQGLAGSADTQYF.

This sequence joins TRBV27 and TRBJ1-1, with a weak D call TRBD1 (5 bases). The CDR3 has 13 residues. The germline V gene has CDR1 MNHEY and CDR2 SMNVEV (reference sequence). V was trimmed by 8 bases and J by 14 bases, leaving 24 bases between them. CDR3: CASRGRRDPGGFF. CDR3 bases: TGTGCCAGCCGGGGGAGGCGGGATCCCGGAGGGTTCTTT.